This T cell receptor beta chain was sequenced for a study of quantifying T cell responses using KT2 cells. Study at large: cDNA was made from DNase-treated RNA using alpha and beta constant primers. General study points: Counts of KT2 alpha and beta sequences rose linearly with the number of KT2 cells added.

The cDNA 3' end received a ligated oligonucleotide with a UMI. The first PCR ran 3 to 5 cycles with an equimolar RC1.1 and RC1.2 beta primer mix. Starting with the second PCR, alpha and beta TCR chains went through separate processing. TCRdb independently ran MiXCR on the UMI-ligation and nested PCR reads; one entry per CDR3 protein. Among around 44,000 distinct CDR3 sequences, over 15% were seen once, and the ten largest hold less than 45%. There are many counts of this clonotype. Its cognate antigen is unknown. Unfractionated PBMC were spiked with known numbers of KT2 clone cells. The V end was cut by 3 bases, the J end by 4 bases, with 6 bases between. The CDR3 consists of 12 residues. The germline V gene has CDR1 MNHEY and CDR2 SMNVEV (reference sequence).

This TCR was recovered from a human donor. The V call is TRBV27, the J call TRBJ1-2; TRBD1 is a possible D gene (5 bases). The material sequenced was PBMCs spiked with cells of the T cell clone KT2. The CDR3 nucleotides are TGTGCCAGCAGTTTTAGGGGCTATGGCTACACCTTC. This codes for CASSFRGYGYTF.